The rows below give T cell receptor beta chains drawn from one sample of a study of cytomegalovirus exposure and HLA in healthy donors. Libraries were prepared by immunoSEQ multiplex PCR; TCRdb keeps only in-frame clonotypes and omits some of them. The sample lists a few hundred thousand clones, nearly 95% occurring once. Sample: PBMCs. Source of these receptors: a girl aged 2 to 9 in good health and CMV-seronegative. Both conserved end residues are part of each CDR3. D genes are given only for firm matches. Expanded clones get a size class; other rows say once, few or many, or leave the size out.

cdr3_length,v_call,d_call,j_call,clone_size,cdr3_nt,cdr3_aa
13,TRBV27,TRBD1,TRBJ2-7,-,TGTGCCAGCAGTTCCGGACAGGGCCACGAGCAGTACTTC,CASSSGQGHEQYF
15,TRBV4-1,-,TRBJ2-7,-,TGCGCCAGCAGCCAAGTGGCAGGGGGGTCCTACGAGCAGTACTTC,CASSQVAGGSYEQYF
16,TRBV27,TRBD2,TRBJ2-7,few,TGTGCCAGCAGCCACTCCGGGAGGAGCGGGAAATACGAGCAGTACTTC,CASSHSGRSGKYEQYF
15,TRBV19,-,TRBJ1-2,-,TGTGCCAGTAGTATTCACAGGGACGGGAGGTATGGCTACACCTTC,CASSIHRDGRYGYTF
14,TRBV7-9,-,TRBJ2-3,-,TGTGCCAGCAGCTTAAAGGCAGCGGGAGATACGCAGTATTTT,CASSLKAAGDTQYF
14,TRBV5-1,TRBD1,TRBJ1-1,-,TGCGCCAGCAGTGACAGGGTTGGGAACACTGAAGCTTTCTTT,CASSDRVGNTEAFF
15,TRBV19,TRBD1,TRBJ1-6,-,TGTGCCAGTAGTATAGGTGGGACAGGGGGTTCACCCCTCCACTTT,CASSIGGTGGSPLHF
13,TRBV2,-,TRBJ2-7,-,TGTGCCAGCAGAGAGGACATACCCTACGAGCAGTACTTC,CASREDIPYEQYF
16,TRBV9,-,TRBJ2-5,-,TGTGCCAGCAGCGCTCAAACAGGGATCCCTCAAGAGACCCAGTACTTC,CASSAQTGIPQETQYF
17,TRBV30,-,TRBJ1-3,-,TGTGCCTGGAGTGTATCTCGGACGGACTACTCTGGAAACACCATATATTTT,CAWSVSRTDYSGNTIYF
13,TRBV6-5,TRBD1,TRBJ2-7,-,TGTGCCAGCAGCCTGACAGGGGCCTACGAGCAGTACTTC,CASSLTGAYEQYF
15,TRBV5-6,-,TRBJ2-7,-,TGTGCCAGCAGCTTGGAGGCAGGGCATTCCTACGAGCAGTACTTC,CASSLEAGHSYEQYF
11,TRBV2,-,TRBJ2-3,-,TGTGCCAAAGGCGGAACAGATACGCAGTATTTT,CAKGGTDTQYF
11,TRBV10-3,-,TRBJ1-1,few,TGTGCCATCAGACAGAACACTGAAGCTTTCTTT,CAIRQNTEAFF
12,TRBV27,-,TRBJ1-1,-,TGTGCCAGTTGGCGGGGAAACACTGAAGCTTTCTTT,CASWRGNTEAFF
14,TRBV4-1,TRBD2,TRBJ2-7,-,TGCGCCAGCAGCCTGGGACTAGCGGCCTACGAGCAGTACTTC,CASSLGLAAYEQYF
12,TRBV25-1,-,TRBJ2-1,-,TGTGCCAGCAGTGAATCTCCCAATGAGCAGTTCTTC,CASSESPNEQFF
14,TRBV5-4,-,TRBJ1-2,-,TGTGCCAGCAGCGATAGCACAGGGAACTATGGCTACACCTTC,CASSDSTGNYGYTF
15,TRBV5-1,-,TRBJ2-7,few,TGCGCCAGCAGTTCCCCAGTTGACAGCTCCTACGAGCAGTACTTC,CASSSPVDSSYEQYF
11,TRBV6-1,-,TRBJ2-1,-,TGTGCCAGCAGGGAGGACAGTGAGCAGTTCTTC,CASREDSEQFF
14,TRBV19,-,TRBJ2-1,-,TGTGCCAGTAGTACGGCTAGCCCCTACAATGAGCAGTTCTTC,CASSTASPYNEQFF
15,TRBV4-2,-,TRBJ1-6,few,TGTGCCAGCAGCCAAGATACACAGTATAATTCACCCCTCCACTTT,CASSQDTQYNSPLHF
13,TRBV19,-,TRBJ1-2,-,TGTGCCAGTAGGGACAGCGGATTCTATGGCTACACCTTC,CASRDSGFYGYTF
15,TRBV16,-,TRBJ1-2,-,TGTGCCAGCAGCCAACGGCCAGGGGACGGGAATGGCTACACCTTC,CASSQRPGDGNGYTF
15,TRBV9,-,TRBJ1-1,-,TGTGCCAGCAGCGTAGGTAGTGGAGGGTACACTGAAGCTTTCTTT,CASSVGSGGYTEAFF
13,TRBV6-5,-,TRBJ1-5,-,TGTGCCAGCAGTAGGGAGCGCAATCAGCCCCAGCATTTT,CASSRERNQPQHF
13,TRBV10-3,-,TRBJ2-7,-,TGTGCCATCAGACAGGACCGCTCCTACGAGCAGTACTTC,CAIRQDRSYEQYF
15,TRBV29-1,TRBD1,TRBJ2-1,-,TGCAGCGCTAGGACAGGGGTTAGCTCCTACAATGAGCAGTTCTTC,CSARTGVSSYNEQFF
17,TRBV9,TRBD2,TRBJ2-1,-,TGTGCCAGCAGCGGCCGACTAGCGGGGGTTTCCTACAATGAGCAGTTCTTC,CASSGRLAGVSYNEQFF
17,TRBV11-2,-,TRBJ2-2,-,TGTGCCAGCAGCTTAGAGGTGGGAGGCCTTAACACCGGGGAGCTGTTTTTT,CASSLEVGGLNTGELFF
16,TRBV25-1,TRBD2,TRBJ2-7,-,TGTGCCAGCAGTGACATCTCCGGGACTAGTCGCTACGAGCAGTACTTC,CASSDISGTSRYEQYF
17,TRBV9,TRBD2,TRBJ2-2,-,TGTGCCAGCAGCCTCGTAGCGGGGGGGCTTTCCACCGGGGAGCTGTTTTTT,CASSLVAGGLSTGELFF
14,TRBV6-5,-,TRBJ1-3,-,TGTGCCAGCAGAGCCTCGGGTACTGGAAACACCATATATTTT,CASRASGTGNTIYF
14,TRBV7-9,TRBD2,TRBJ2-3,-,TGTGCCATCAATGCGGGGGAAGCCACAGATACGCAGTATTTT,CAINAGEATDTQYF
14,TRBV19,-,TRBJ1-2,few,TGTGCCAGTAGTATAGGGCGACAACCCTATGGCTACACCTTC,CASSIGRQPYGYTF
16,TRBV30,-,TRBJ1-6,-,TGTGCCTGGAGTCCCCCTGTGGGGGGGGAAGATTCACCCCTCCACTTT,CAWSPPVGGEDSPLHF
16,TRBV6-5,-,TRBJ2-2,-,TGTGCCAGCAGTTACCGGGGACTGGCGAACACCGGGGAGCTGTTTTTT,CASSYRGLANTGELFF
15,TRBV21-1,-,TRBJ1-2,-,TGTGCCAGGCGGTCTCGACAGCGGGGGCTTTATGGCTACACCTTC,CARRSRQRGLYGYTF
16,TRBV4-2,-,TRBJ1-3,-,TGTGCCAGCAGCCAGGACGGGAGGGGCTCTGGAAACACCATATATTTT,CASSQDGRGSGNTIYF
12,TRBV5-1,-,TRBJ1-2,-,TGCGCCAGCAGCTACCAAGGACAAGAATACACCTTC,CASSYQGQEYTF
14,TRBV19,TRBD1,TRBJ2-1,-,TGTGCCAGTAGTATGGACAGGGTAAACGATGAGCAGTTCTTC,CASSMDRVNDEQFF
12,TRBV5-1,-,TRBJ1-1,-,TGCGCCAGCACAAACAGCATCACTGAAGCTTTCTTT,CASTNSITEAFF
13,TRBV5-1,-,TRBJ2-7,-,TGCGCCAGCAGCTTGGGGAGGTTTTACGAGCAGTACTTC,CASSLGRFYEQYF
16,TRBV18,TRBD2,TRBJ2-3,-,TGTGCCAGCTCAGTGTCTAGCGGGGCGAGCACAGATACGCAGTATTTT,CASSVSSGASTDTQYF
14,TRBV19,-,TRBJ2-3,-,TGTGCCAGTAGCCGGAGCGGAGCCTGGGATACGCAGTATTTT,CASSRSGAWDTQYF
16,TRBV4-2,-,TRBJ1-1,-,TGTGCCAGCGGCCAAGGCTACTTCCGGGAGAACACTGAAGCTTTCTTT,CASGQGYFRENTEAFF
14,TRBV28,TRBD1,TRBJ1-2,-,TGTGCCAGCCTCGCGGGGGGGACAGTCTATGGCTACACCTTC,CASLAGGTVYGYTF
15,TRBV6-5,TRBD1,TRBJ1-2,-,TGTGCCAGCAGTTACGGGGACAGGCATATCTATGGCTACACCTTC,CASSYGDRHIYGYTF
14,TRBV19,TRBD1,TRBJ1-1,-,TGTGCCAGTAGTACTGGGACAGAGAACACTGAAGCTTTCTTT,CASSTGTENTEAFF
13,TRBV5-1,-,TRBJ2-3,-,TGCGCCAGCAGCAGCGGGAGCACAGATACGCAGTATTTT,CASSSGSTDTQYF